These 14 T cell receptor beta chains share one sample of origin, sequenced in a study of T cells in Graves' hyperthyroidism and ophthalmopathy. TCR beta CDR3 regions were amplified from RNA. The primer set for the first-round RT-PCR of the TCR CDR3 was HTBI. TCRdb fed the multiplex PCR reads into MiXCR, producing one record per CDR3 protein. The sample yields roughly 500,000 distinct CDR3 sequences, 16% seen once. The sample taken for sequencing was blood. Receptor source: a woman in her twenties or thirties with Graves' ophthalmopathy.

This clonotype occurred a few times. This rearrangement joins TRBV2 to TRBJ1-5; TRBD1 might be the D (6 bases). The CDR3 is made up of 16 amino acids. CDR1 and CDR2 (germline): SNHLY, FYNNEI. Deletions cut 6 bases from V and 1 base from J, with 16 bases between. The DNA of the CDR3 is TGTGCCAGCAGATCCAGGGGAACTTTCAGCAATCAGCCCCAGCATTTT. Its protein is CASRSRGTFSNQPQHF.

The chain links TRBV7-2 to TRBJ1-5; TRBD1 aligns across 8 bases. The junction had 3 bases not matched to a gene; V was cut back by 5 bases and J by 6 bases. CDR1 is SGHTA, CDR2 FQGNSA, per germline. The CDR3 has 13 residues. Written as DNA, the CDR3 is TGTGCCAGCAGCGGGACAGGCGGTCAGCCCCAGCATTTT. This gives the protein CASSGTGGQPQHF.

This clonotype was detected once. The rearrangement joins TRBV6-2 or TRBV6-3 to TRBJ1-6, with a weak D call TRBD1 (5 bases). Deletions cut 10 bases from V and 7 bases from J, with 14 bases between. Germline CDR1 reads MNHEY; CDR2 reads SVGEGT. The CDR3 is 13 residues long. This CDR3 is CATCRDLNSPLHF. The CDR3 DNA sequence: TGTGCCACCTGCCGGGACCTAAATTCACCCCTCCACTTT.

This clonotype was observed many times. The chain employs TRBV7-3 and TRBJ2-2; D gene ambiguous. Germline loops: CDR1 SGHTA, CDR2 FQGTGA. Trimming stripped 3 bases from V and 8 bases from J, with 4 bases between. The CDR3 totals 11 residues. CDR3 in amino acids: CASSLRGELFF. The CDR3 DNA reads TGTGCCAGCAGCTTGAGGGGGGAGCTGTTTTTT.

This clonotype was found once. V gene TRBV18 combines with J gene TRBJ2-6, with D possibly TRBD1 on 5 matching bases. Trimming removed 0 bases from V and 2 bases from J, with 8 bases in between. This CDR3 has 16 residues. The V gene's germline CDR1 is KGHSH and CDR2 LQKENI. In nucleotides, the CDR3 is TGTGCCAGCTCACCACCCAGGGTCGCTGGGGCCAACGTCCTGACTTTC. This translates into CASSPPRVAGANVLTF.

This clonotype was found many times. This chain joins TRBV30 and TRBJ1-5; TRBD1 might be the D (6 bases). Germline-derived CDR1 and CDR2 are GTSNPN and SVGIG (reference sequence). The CDR3 extends over 13 amino acids. V was cut by 2 bases and J by 6 bases, with 11 bases left in between. CDR3 sequence: CAWSLDSAQPQHF. The CDR3 DNA sequence: TGTGCCTGGAGTTTGGACAGTGCTCAGCCCCAGCATTTT.

Only a few counts were recorded for this clonotype. The chain carries TRBV4-2 and TRBJ1-1; unclear D gene. Trimming removed 4 bases from V and 1 base from J, with 16 bases in between. Germline CDR1 is LGHNA and CDR2 is YNFKEQ. CDR3 length: 16 amino acids. The CDR3 sequence is CASSPERTRANTEAFF. The CDR3 nucleotides are TGTGCCAGCAGCCCCGAACGGACCCGAGCGAACACTGAAGCTTTCTTT.

The sample holds a few counts of this clonotype. V is TRBV7-2 and J is TRBJ2-7; TRBD1 agrees at 7 bases. Germline lookup yields CDR1 SGHTA and CDR2 FQGNSA. Trimming took 5 bases from V and 0 from J; bases not matched to a gene: 7. The CDR3 is 15 amino acids. CDR3: CASSQTGQSSYEQYF. The DNA for the CDR3 is TGTGCCAGCAGCCAGACGGGACAGAGCTCCTACGAGCAGTACTTC. Variable domain in full (rest from reference TRBV7-2 and TRBJ2-7): GAGVSQSPSNKVTEKGKDVELRCDPISGHTALYWYRQSLGQGLEFLIYFQGNSAPDKSGLPSDRFSAERTGGSVSTLTIQRTQQEDSAVYLCASSQTGQSSYEQYFGPGTRLTVT.

The chain employs TRBV4-1 and TRBJ1-5, with a tentative D call TRBD1 (5 bases). V lost 3 bases and J 7 bases, leaving 16 bases between the germline ends. The CDR3 contains 15 residues. Germline-derived CDR1 and CDR2 are MGHRA and YSYEKL. CDR3 nucleotides: TGCGCCAGCAGCCATTCAGGGAGTTGGGGACAGCCCCAGCATTTT. Translated, it gives CASSHSGSWGQPQHF.

This clonotype was found a few times. This chain links TRBV7-2 with TRBJ1-5; the D gene is possibly TRBD1 (5 bases). Germline CDR1 is SGHTA and CDR2 is FQGNSA. V lost 3 bases and J lost 3, with 12 bases in between. This CDR3 contains 15 residues. This chain's CDR3 is CASSFDHRNNQPQHF. CDR3 sequence (DNA): TGTGCCAGCAGCTTCGACCACAGGAACAATCAGCCCCAGCATTTT.

J is TRBJ2-3 and V is TRBV4-3; TRBD2 aligns across 9 bases. The CDR3 spans 17 residues. The germline gives CDR1 LGHNA, CDR2 YSLEER. With 2 bases clipped from V and 5 bases from J, the junction kept 11 bases outside the gene matches. CDR3 DNA sequence: TGCGCCAGCAGCCAACATCCCCCAGCGGGAGGAGTAGATACGCAGTATTTT. It yields the protein CASSQHPPAGGVDTQYF.

At least ten counts were recorded for this clonotype. CDR3 sequence: CSAVLTGGYTF. The DNA of the CDR3 is TGCAGCGCAGTGCTCACGGGAGGCTACACCTTC. The chain carries TRBV29-1 and TRBJ1-2; no definite D call. Trimming pared 7 bases from V and 8 bases from J, leaving 14 bases between. Looked up from germline, CDR1 is SQVTM and CDR2 is ANQGSEA. CDR3 length: 11 residues.

This clonotype came up many times. At one end the junction does not follow the germline gene, possibly because of a read error. The chain uses TRBV4-2 and TRBJ1-5; D is unclear. Germline CDR1 and CDR2: LGHNA and YNFKEQ. There are 13 residues in the CDR3. CDR3 bases: TGCGCCAGCAGCCAAGATTCCTCCCAGCCCCAGCATTTT. As protein: CASSQDSSQPQHF.

This clonotype was observed a handful of times. The chain employs TRBV27 and TRBJ2-7; 8 bases fit TRBD2. This CDR3 spans 23 amino acids. V lost 2 bases and J lost 1; bases outside the gene matches: 28. Germline lookup yields CDR1 MNHEY and CDR2 SMNVEV (reference sequence). CDR3 sequence (DNA): TGTGCCAGCAGTTTACGGCAACTCTCCGGGACTAGTGGATTTATGCTGGGGTCCTACGAGCAGTACTTC. This codes for CASSLRQLSGTSGFMLGSYEQYF.